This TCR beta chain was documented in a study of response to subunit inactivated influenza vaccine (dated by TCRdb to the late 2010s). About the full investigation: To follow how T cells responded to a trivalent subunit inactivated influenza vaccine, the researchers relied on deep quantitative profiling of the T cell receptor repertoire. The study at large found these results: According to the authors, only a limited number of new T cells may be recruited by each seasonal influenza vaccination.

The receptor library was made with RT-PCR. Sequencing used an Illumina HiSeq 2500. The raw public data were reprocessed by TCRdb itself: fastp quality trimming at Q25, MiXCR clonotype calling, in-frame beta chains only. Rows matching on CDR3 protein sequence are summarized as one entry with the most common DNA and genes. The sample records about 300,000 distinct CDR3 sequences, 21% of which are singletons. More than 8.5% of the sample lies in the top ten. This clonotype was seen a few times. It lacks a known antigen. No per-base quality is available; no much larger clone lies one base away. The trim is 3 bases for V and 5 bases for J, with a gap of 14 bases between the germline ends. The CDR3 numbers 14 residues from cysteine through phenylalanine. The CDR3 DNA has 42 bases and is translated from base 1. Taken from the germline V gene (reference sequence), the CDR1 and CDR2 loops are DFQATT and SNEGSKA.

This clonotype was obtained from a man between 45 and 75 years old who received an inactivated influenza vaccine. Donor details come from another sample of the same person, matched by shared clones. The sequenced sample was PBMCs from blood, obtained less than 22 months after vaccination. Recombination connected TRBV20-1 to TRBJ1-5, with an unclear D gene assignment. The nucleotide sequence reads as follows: TGCAGTGCTAGGCCGGGCTTCGGTCATCAGCCCCAGCATTTT. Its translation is CSARPGFGHQPQHF.